The 21 T cell receptor beta chains presented below share a single source sample, sequenced in a study of identical twins (TCRdb year 2016). Preparation of the library involved 5' RACE. Sequenced on an Illumina HiSeq 2000. TCRdb took the public reads, trimmed them with fastp at Q25, ran MiXCR for clone calling and kept in-frame beta chains. Each entry is one CDR3 protein sequence, shown with its most common DNA and genes. The sample profile shows around 480,000 distinct CDR3 sequences; roughly 13% of them were found once. About 1% of the sample is in the top ten clones. This same sample was also part of a study on yellow fever vaccine responses in identical twins.

Sequencing was performed on CD4+ T cells sorted from blood. These receptors originate from a woman younger than 35 in good health.

The chain combines TRBV6-1 with TRBJ2-1, with 16 bases lining up with TRBD2. From germline, CDR1 is MNHNS and CDR2 SASEGT. The junction had 16 bases not matched to a gene; V was cut back by 4 bases and J by 7 bases. The CDR3 length is 20 residues. CDR3 amino acids: CASSAAVGTSGGGSWNEQFF. The CDR3 DNA follows: TGTGCCAGCAGTGCGGCCGTGGGGACTAGCGGGGGGGGCTCCTGGAATGAGCAGTTCTTC.

This clonotype showed up just a few times. The chain carries TRBV7-2 and TRBJ2-2; 8 bases are a match to TRBD2. Unmatched junction bases numbered 9, after V lost 3 bases and J lost 9 bases. Germline V gene lookup returns CDR1 SGHTA and CDR2 FQGNSA. This CDR3 has 15 amino acids. This CDR3 reads CASSLSSGWGRELFF. CDR3 DNA: TGTGCCAGCAGCTTGTCTAGCGGGTGGGGCCGGGAGCTGTTTTTT.

This rearrangement joins TRBV20-1 to TRBJ2-7, with D hard to call. Germline V gene data show CDR1 as DFQATT and CDR2 as SNEGSKA (reference sequence). Trimming removed 5 bases from V and 3 bases from J, with 11 bases in between. The CDR3 runs 12 residues. The CDR3 nucleotides are TGCAGTGCTCAGGTGGCCAACTACGAGCAGTACTTC. Translating it yields CSAQVANYEQYF.

This clonotype occurred a few times. The gene calls are TRBV30 and TRBJ1-3, with a weak D call TRBD1 (6 bases). The CDR3 is 16 amino acids. Looked up from germline, CDR1 is GTSNPN and CDR2 is SVGIG (reference sequence). The V end was cut by 1 base, the J end by 7 bases, with 20 bases between. The CDR3 here is CAWSGWGPTASNTIYF. CDR3 nucleotide sequence: TGTGCCTGGAGTGGGTGGGGGCCGACGGCAAGTAACACCATATATTTT.

J is TRBJ1-6 and V is TRBV7-2; D gene unclear. With 3 bases removed from V and 2 bases from J, the gap between germline ends came to 11 bases. In germline, CDR1 is SGHTA, CDR2 FQGNSA. This CDR3 is 16 amino acids long. The CDR3 reads CASSFLTSTYNSPLHF. DNA of the CDR3: TGTGCCAGCAGCTTTCTGACTAGCACCTATAATTCACCCCTCCACTTT. Complete variable domain (other parts from reference TRBV7-2 and TRBJ1-6): GAGVSQSPSNKVTEKGKDVELRCDPISGHTALYWYRQSLGQGLEFLIYFQGNSAPDKSGLPSDRFSAERTGGSVSTLTIQRTQQEDSAVYLCASSFLTSTYNSPLHFGNGTRLTVT.

The chain has TRBV3-1 and TRBJ2-7, with TRBD1 identical over 7 bases. The V and J ends lost 6 bases and 3 bases, in that order; junction bases with no gene match: 8. Germline CDR1 and CDR2: LGHDT and YNNKEL (reference sequence). There are 14 residues in the CDR3. CDR3: CASSRRQGDYEQYF. The CDR3 DNA follows: TGTGCCAGCAGTCGTAGACAGGGTGACTACGAGCAGTACTTC.

This clonotype was counted many times. The rearrangement joins TRBV29-1 to TRBJ1-5; D is perhaps TRBD1 (5 bases). Trimming left V 4 bases short and J 2 bases short, with 9 bases between. The CDR3 runs to 13 residues. Germline V gives CDR1 SQVTM, CDR2 ANQGSEA. CDR3 protein: CSVAGGGNQPQHF. The CDR3 DNA reads TGCAGCGTTGCGGGGGGTGGCAATCAGCCCCAGCATTTT.

This clonotype turned up a few times. The chain couples TRBV5-1 to TRBJ2-7; D possibly corresponds to TRBD1 (5 bases). Looked up from germline, CDR1 is SGHRS and CDR2 is YFSETQ. Trimming took 0 bases from V and 0 from J, leaving 13 bases between them. This CDR3 is 16 amino acids long. The CDR3 nucleotides read TGCGCCAGCAGCTTGGGGCCCGACAGAAGCTCCTACGAGCAGTACTTC. This translates into CASSLGPDRSSYEQYF.

In this sample, this clonotype turned up many times. The chain combines TRBV12-3 or TRBV12-4 with TRBJ1-5, with D possibly TRBD1 on 6 matching bases. Trimming shortened V by 6 bases and J by 0 bases, and 12 bases separated the two germline ends. The CDR3 is made up of 15 amino acids. As DNA, the CDR3 is TGTGCCAGCAGGGTAACAGGGAATAGCAATCAGCCCCAGCATTTT. It translates to CASRVTGNSNQPQHF.

This clonotype was recorded many times. This chain links TRBV9 with TRBJ2-1, with a possible D match to TRBD2 (5 bases). Per the germline V gene, CDR1 is SGDLS and CDR2 is YYNGEE. This CDR3 has 15 amino acids. Between the trimmed V and J ends, which lost 0 bases and 5 bases, there was a span of 12 bases. The CDR3 is CASSVGAGENNEQFF. Here the CDR3 DNA reads TGTGCCAGCAGCGTAGGGGCCGGGGAAAACAATGAGCAGTTCTTC.

This clonotype appeared once. In DNA, the CDR3 is TGTGCCAGCAGCGTAGTATCGGGATGGGATACGCAGTATTTT. Amino acids: CASSVVSGWDTQYF. The chain employs TRBV9 and TRBJ2-3; D might be TRBD2 (5 bases). The CDR3 sequence is 14 residues long. V was trimmed by 0 bases and J by 6 bases, leaving 11 bases between them. Germline V lookup: CDR1 SGDLS, CDR2 YYNGEE.

This chain uses TRBV3-1 with TRBJ2-3, with D unresolved. Trimming removed 4 bases at V and 6 bases at J, with 11 bases between. This CDR3 has 13 residues. Germline V gene data show CDR1 as LGHDT and CDR2 as YNNKEL (reference sequence). The CDR3 loop reads CASSPSGRDTQYF. The DNA for the CDR3 is TGTGCCAGCAGCCCCTCTGGACGGGATACGCAGTATTTT.

This clonotype was counted at least ten times. V and J are TRBV4-1 and TRBJ1-2, with D possibly matching TRBD1 (5 bases). With 2 bases removed from V and 7 bases from J, the gap between germline ends came to 14 bases. The length of the CDR3 is 14 residues. Germline V gene sequence: CDR1 MGHRA, CDR2 YSYEKL. For the CDR3, the DNA is TGCGCCAGCAGCCAAACGGGGCGAACTCGTGGCTACACCTTC. Protein sequence: CASSQTGRTRGYTF.

The genes are TRBV9 and TRBJ2-3; tentatively, D is TRBD1 (8 bases). The CDR3 length is 18 residues. In germline, CDR1 is SGDLS, CDR2 YYNGEE. V lost 1 base to trimming and J lost 4 bases, with 22 bases between them. The CDR3 reads CASSVFGGTGPSPDTQYF. CDR3 nucleotide sequence: TGTGCCAGCAGCGTATTCGGGGGGACAGGACCCTCCCCAGATACGCAGTATTTT.

Note on this clonotype: This sequence may be a read error, since a much larger clone differs from it by one base. DNA of the CDR3: TGCGGCAGCAGCCAAGTCGACCTACTAGCAGTGGCCGGGGAGCTGTTTTTT. Encoded protein: CGSSQVDLLAVAGELFF. This sequence joins TRBV4-1 and TRBJ2-2; a weak D match, TRBD2 (6 bases). This CDR3 has 17 amino acids. Germline values: CDR1 MGHRA, CDR2 YSYEKL.

Only a few counts were recorded for this clonotype. CDR3 sequence (DNA): TGTGCCATCAGTCCGACAGGGCAACAAGAGACCCAGTACTTC. Translated, it gives CAISPTGQQETQYF. V usage is TRBV10-3 and J usage is TRBJ2-5; 7 bases are shared with TRBD1. CDR1 and CDR2 from the germline V gene are ENHRY and SYGVKD. CDR3 length: 14 residues. J gave up 2 bases and V 5 bases, and 5 bases lay outside the gene matches.

This clonotype was counted a few times. The chain carries TRBV5-1 and TRBJ2-3, with TRBD1 identical over 7 bases. V was pared by 4 bases and J by 2 bases, with 10 bases of the junction left unmatched. Germline CDR1 and CDR2: SGHRS and YFSETQ. This CDR3 comprises 16 residues. CDR3 region: CASSPEGAGNTDTQYF. Here the CDR3 DNA reads TGCGCCAGCAGCCCCGAGGGGGCGGGTAACACAGATACGCAGTATTTT.

This clonotype was observed a few times. The V gene is TRBV24-1, the J gene TRBJ1-2; 10 nucleotides match TRBD1. CDR1 is KGHDR, CDR2 SFDVKD, per germline. V lost 7 bases to trimming and J lost 5 bases; unmatched junction nucleotides: 6. The CDR3 extends over 14 amino acids. The CDR3 spells CATSGTGARYGYTF. In DNA form, the CDR3 reads TGTGCCACCAGCGGGACAGGGGCCAGATATGGCTACACCTTC.

V and J are TRBV5-1 and TRBJ1-2, with D hard to call. The length of the CDR3 is 15 residues. V dropped 6 bases and J dropped 1 base, with 16 bases sitting between them. The germline V gene has CDR1 SGHRS and CDR2 YFSETQ. The CDR3 is CASKGGEGFNYGYTF. CDR3 nucleotides: TGCGCCAGCAAAGGCGGCGAAGGGTTTAACTATGGCTACACCTTC.

This clonotype was counted only a few times. V and J are TRBV7-2 and TRBJ2-3, with D maybe TRBD1 (5 bases). The ends were cut back, 5 bases at V and 5 bases at J, with 20 bases in the middle. CDR1 SGHTA and CDR2 FQGNSA come from the germline V gene. This CDR3 has 16 amino acids. CDR3 DNA sequence: TGTGCCAGCAGCAATCTATTCGGGCCAGACAGAGATACGCAGTATTTT. Translated: CASSNLFGPDRDTQYF.

This chain joins TRBV10-3 and TRBJ2-1; 7 bases are a match to TRBD2. V lost 4 bases to trimming and J lost 6 bases; unmatched junction nucleotides: 9. The CDR3 extends over 15 amino acids. Germline CDR1 ENHRY, CDR2 SYGVKD. The CDR3 DNA reads TGTGCCATCAGTGGCAGCGGGGAGGACCCCAATGAGCAGTTCTTC. Its translation: CAISGSGEDPNEQFF.